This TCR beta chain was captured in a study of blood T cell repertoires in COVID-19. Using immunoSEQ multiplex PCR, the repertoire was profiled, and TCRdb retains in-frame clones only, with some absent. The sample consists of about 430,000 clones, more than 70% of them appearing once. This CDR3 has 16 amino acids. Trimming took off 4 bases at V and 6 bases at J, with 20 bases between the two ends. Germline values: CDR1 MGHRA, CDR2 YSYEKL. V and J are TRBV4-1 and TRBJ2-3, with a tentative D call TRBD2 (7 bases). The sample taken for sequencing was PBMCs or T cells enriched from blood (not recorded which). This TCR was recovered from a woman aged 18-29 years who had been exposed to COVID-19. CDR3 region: CASSLVAGAFDDTQYF. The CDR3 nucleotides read TGCGCCAGCAGCCTCGTGGCGGGGGCGTTTGACGATACGCAGTATTTT.